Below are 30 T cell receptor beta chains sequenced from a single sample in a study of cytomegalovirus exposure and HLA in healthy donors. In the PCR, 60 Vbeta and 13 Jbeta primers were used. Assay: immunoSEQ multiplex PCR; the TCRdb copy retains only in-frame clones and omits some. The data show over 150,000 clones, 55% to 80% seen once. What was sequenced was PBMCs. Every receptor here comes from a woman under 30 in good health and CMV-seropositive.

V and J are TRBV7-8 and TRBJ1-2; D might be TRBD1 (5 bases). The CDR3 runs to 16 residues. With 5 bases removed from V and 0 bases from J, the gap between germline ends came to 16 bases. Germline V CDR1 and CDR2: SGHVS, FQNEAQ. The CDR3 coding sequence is TGTGCCAGCAGCCATGAGCCGGGGGGGGCTAACTATGGCTACACCTTC. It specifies CASSHEPGGANYGYTF.

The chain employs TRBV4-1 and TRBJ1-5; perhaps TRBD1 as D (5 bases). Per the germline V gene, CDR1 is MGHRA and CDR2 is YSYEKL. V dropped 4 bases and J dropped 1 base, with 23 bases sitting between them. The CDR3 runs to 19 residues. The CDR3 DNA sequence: TGCGCCAGCAGCCCTCGCCCGCCAGGTAGGGGTAGGAGCAATCAGCCCCAGCATTTT. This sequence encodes CASSPRPPGRGRSNQPQHF.

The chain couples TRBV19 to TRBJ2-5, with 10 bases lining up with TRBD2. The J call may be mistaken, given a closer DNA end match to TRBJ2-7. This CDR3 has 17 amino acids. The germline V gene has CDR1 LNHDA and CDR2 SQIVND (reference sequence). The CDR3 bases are TGTGCCAGTAGGGCTAGCGGGGGCCCCTGGAGCTCCTACGAGCAGTACTTC. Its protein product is CASRASGGPWSSYEQYF.

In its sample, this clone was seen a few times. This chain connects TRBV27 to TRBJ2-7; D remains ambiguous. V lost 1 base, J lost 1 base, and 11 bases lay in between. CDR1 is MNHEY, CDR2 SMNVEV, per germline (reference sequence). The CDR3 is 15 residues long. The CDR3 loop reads CASSLLPAVSYEQYF. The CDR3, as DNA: TGTGCCAGCAGTTTATTGCCGGCGGTTTCCTACGAGCAGTACTTC.

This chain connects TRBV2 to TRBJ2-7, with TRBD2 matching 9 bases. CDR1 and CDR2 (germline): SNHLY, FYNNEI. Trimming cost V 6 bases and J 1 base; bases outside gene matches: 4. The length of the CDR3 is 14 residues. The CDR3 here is CASSAGGRSYEQYF. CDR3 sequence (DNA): TGTGCCAGCAGCGCGGGGGGGCGGTCCTACGAGCAGTACTTC. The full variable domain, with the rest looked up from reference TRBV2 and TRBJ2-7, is EPEVTQTPSHQVTQMGQEVILRCVPISNHLYFYWYRQILGQKVEFLVSFYNNEISEKSEIFDDQFSVERPDGSNFTLKIRSTKLEDSAMYFCASSAGGRSYEQYFGPGTRLTVT.

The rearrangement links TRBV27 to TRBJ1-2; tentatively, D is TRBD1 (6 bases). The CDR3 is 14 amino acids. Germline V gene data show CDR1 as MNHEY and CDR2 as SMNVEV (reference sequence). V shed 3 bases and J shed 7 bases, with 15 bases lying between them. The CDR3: CASSLRTARGGYTF. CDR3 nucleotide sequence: TGTGCCAGCAGTTTGAGGACAGCTAGGGGTGGCTACACCTTC.

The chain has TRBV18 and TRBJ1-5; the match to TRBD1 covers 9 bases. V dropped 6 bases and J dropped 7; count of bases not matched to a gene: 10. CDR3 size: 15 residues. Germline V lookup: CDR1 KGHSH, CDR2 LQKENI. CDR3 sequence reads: CASSLDRGIGQPQHF. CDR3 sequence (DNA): TGTGCCAGCTCTCTTGACAGGGGGATAGGGCAGCCCCAGCATTTT.

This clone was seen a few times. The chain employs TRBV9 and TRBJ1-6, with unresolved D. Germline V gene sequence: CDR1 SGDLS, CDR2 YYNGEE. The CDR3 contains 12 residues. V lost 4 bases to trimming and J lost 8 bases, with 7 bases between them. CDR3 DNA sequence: TGTGCCAGCAGCTCGCGCGATTCACCCCTCCACTTT. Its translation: CASSSRDSPLHF.

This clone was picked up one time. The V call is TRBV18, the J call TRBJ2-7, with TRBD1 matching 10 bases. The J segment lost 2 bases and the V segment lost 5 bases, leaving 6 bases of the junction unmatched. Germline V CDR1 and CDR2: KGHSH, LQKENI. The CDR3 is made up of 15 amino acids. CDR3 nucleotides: TGTGCCAGCTCATCCCGGGACAGGGGCACCTACGAGCAGTACTTC. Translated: CASSSRDRGTYEQYF.

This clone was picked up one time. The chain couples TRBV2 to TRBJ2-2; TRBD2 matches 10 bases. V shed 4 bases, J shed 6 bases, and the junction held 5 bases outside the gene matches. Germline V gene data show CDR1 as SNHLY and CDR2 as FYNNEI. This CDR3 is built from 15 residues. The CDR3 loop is CASSVSSGSAGELFF. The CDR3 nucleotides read TGTGCCAGCAGTGTCTCTAGCGGGAGTGCCGGGGAGCTGTTTTTT.

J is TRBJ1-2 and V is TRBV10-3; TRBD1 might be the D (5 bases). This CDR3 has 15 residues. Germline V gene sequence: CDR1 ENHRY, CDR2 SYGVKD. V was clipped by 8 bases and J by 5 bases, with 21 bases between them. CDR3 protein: CAIAVGPQGSYGYTF. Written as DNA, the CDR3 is TGTGCCATCGCAGTGGGGCCCCAGGGATCGTATGGCTACACCTTC.

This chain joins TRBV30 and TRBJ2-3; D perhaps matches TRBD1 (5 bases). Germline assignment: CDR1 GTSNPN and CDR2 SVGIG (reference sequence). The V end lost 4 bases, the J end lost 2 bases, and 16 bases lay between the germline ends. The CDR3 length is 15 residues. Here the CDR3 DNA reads TGTGCCTGGACCCGTACTCGACAGAACACAGATACGCAGTATTTT. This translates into CAWTRTRQNTDTQYF.

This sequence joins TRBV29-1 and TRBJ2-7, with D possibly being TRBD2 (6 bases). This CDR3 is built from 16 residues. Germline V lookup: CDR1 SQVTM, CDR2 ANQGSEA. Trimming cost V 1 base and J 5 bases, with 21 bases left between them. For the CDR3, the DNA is TGCAGCGTTGAAGGGCGCCGGGGGAAGCGAGGAGACGAGCAGTACTTC. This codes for CSVEGRRGKRGDEQYF.

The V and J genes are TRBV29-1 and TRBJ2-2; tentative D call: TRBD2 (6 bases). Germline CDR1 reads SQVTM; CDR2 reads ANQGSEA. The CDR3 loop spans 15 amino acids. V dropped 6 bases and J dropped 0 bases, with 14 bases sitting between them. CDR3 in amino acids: CSVVPGGSNTGELFF. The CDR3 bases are TGCAGCGTCGTCCCCGGGGGATCGAACACCGGGGAGCTGTTTTTT.

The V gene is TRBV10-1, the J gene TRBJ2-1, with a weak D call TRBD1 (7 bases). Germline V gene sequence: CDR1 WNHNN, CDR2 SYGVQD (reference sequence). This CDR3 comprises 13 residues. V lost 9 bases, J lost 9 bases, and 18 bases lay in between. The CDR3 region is CASSGGLHGEQFF. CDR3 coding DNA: TGCGCCAGTTCAGGGGGGTTGCATGGTGAGCAGTTCTTC.

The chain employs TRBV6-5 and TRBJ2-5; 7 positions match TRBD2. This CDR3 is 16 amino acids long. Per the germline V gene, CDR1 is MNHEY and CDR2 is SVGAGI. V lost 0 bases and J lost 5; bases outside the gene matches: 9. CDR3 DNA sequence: TGTGCCAGCAGTTACTCGCCGGGAGGCGGATCGGAGACCCAGTACTTC. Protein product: CASSYSPGGGSETQYF.

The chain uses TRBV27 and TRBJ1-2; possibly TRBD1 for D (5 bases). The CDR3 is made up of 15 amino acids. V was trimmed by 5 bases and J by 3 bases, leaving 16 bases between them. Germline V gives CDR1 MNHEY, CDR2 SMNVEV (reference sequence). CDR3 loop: CASSGGREAYYGYTF. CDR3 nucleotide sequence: TGTGCCAGCAGTGGGGGACGGGAGGCCTACTATGGCTACACCTTC.

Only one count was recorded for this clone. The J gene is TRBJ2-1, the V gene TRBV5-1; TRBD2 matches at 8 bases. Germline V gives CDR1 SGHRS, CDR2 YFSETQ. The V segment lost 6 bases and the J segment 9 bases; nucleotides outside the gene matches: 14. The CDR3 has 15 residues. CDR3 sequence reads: CASKSVGGGKIEQFF. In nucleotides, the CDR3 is TGCGCCAGCAAATCGGTAGGCGGGGGGAAAATTGAGCAGTTCTTC.

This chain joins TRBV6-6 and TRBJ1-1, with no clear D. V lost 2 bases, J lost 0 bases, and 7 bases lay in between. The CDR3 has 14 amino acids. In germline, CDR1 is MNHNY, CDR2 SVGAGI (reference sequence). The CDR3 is CASSYGQLNTEAFF. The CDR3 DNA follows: TGTGCCAGCAGTTACGGGCAGTTGAACACTGAAGCTTTCTTT.

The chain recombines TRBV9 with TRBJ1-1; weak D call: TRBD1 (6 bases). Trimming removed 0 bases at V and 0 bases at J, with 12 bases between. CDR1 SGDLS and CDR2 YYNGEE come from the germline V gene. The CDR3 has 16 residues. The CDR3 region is CASSVGGQGMNTEAFF. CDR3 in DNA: TGTGCCAGCAGCGTAGGGGGGCAGGGCATGAACACTGAAGCTTTCTTT.

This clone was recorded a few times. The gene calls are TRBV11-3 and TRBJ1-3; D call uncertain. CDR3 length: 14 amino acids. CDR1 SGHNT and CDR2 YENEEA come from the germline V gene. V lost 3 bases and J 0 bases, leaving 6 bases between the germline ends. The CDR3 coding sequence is TGTGCCAGCAGCTTCGGGAGCTCTGGAAACACCATATATTTT. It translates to CASSFGSSGNTIYF.

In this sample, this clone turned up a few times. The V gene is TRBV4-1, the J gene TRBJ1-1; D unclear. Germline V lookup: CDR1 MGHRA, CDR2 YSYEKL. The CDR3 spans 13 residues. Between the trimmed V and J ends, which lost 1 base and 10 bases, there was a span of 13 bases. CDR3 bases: TGCGCCAGCAGCCAAGTTGGCAATGATCGAGCTTTCTTT. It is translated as CASSQVGNDRAFF.

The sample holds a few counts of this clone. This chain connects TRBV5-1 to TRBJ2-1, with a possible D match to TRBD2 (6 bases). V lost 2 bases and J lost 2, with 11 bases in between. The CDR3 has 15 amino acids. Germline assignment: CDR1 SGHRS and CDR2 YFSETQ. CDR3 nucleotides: TGCGCCAGCAGCTTTTACGGGAGAGCCTACAATGAGCAGTTCTTC. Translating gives CASSFYGRAYNEQFF. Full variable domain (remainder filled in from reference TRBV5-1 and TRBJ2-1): KAGVTQTPRYLIKTRGQQVTLSCSPISGHRSVSWYQQTPGQGLQFLFEYFSETQRNKGNFPGRFSGRQFSNSRSEMNVSTLELGDSALYLCASSFYGRAYNEQFFGPGTRLTVL.

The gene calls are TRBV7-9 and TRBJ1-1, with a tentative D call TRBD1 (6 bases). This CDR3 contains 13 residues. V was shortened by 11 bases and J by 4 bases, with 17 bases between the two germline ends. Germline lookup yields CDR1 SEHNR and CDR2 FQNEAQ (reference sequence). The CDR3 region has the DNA TGTGCCGGAGAAGGGGGGGGAATCACTGAAGCTTTCTTT. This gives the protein CAGEGGGITEAFF. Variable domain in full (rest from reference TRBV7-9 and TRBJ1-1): DTGVSQNPRHKITKRGQNVTFRCDPISEHNRLYWYRQTLGQGPEFLTYFQNEAQLEKSRLLSDRFSAERPKGSFSTLEIQRTEQGDSAMYLCAGEGGGITEAFFGQGTRLTVV.

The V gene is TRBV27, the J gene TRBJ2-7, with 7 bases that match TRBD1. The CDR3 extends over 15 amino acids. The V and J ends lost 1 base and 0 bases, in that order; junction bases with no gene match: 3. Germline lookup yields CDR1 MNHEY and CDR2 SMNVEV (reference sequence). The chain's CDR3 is CASSLFRGLSYEQYF. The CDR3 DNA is TGTGCCAGCAGTTTATTTAGGGGGCTCTCCTACGAGCAGTACTTC.

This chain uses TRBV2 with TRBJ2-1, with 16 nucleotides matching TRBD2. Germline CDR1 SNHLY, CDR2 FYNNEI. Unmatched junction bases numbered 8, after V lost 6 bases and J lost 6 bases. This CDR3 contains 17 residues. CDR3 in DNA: TGTGCCAGCAGAGGGACTAGCGGGAGGGCCGTTTTCAATGAGCAGTTCTTC. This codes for CASRGTSGRAVFNEQFF.

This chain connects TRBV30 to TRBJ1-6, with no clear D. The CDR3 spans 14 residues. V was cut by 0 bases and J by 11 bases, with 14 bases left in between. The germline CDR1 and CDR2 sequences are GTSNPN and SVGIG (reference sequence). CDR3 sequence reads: CAWSVRAPGTPLHF. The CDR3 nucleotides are TGTGCCTGGAGTGTACGGGCCCCGGGGACACCCCTCCACTTT.

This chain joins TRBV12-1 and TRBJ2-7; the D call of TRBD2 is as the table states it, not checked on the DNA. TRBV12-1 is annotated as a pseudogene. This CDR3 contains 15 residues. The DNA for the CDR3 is TGTGCCAGCAGCTCCCTAGCGGGGGCCTTCTACGAGCAGTACTTC. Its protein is CASSSLAGAFYEQYF.

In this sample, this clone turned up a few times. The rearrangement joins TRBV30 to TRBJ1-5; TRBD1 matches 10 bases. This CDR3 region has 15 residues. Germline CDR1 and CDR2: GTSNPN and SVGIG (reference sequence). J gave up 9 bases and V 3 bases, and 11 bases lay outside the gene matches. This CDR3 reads CAWSPGTGAFRPQHF. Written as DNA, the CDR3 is TGTGCCTGGAGCCCTGGGACAGGGGCCTTTCGGCCCCAGCATTTT.

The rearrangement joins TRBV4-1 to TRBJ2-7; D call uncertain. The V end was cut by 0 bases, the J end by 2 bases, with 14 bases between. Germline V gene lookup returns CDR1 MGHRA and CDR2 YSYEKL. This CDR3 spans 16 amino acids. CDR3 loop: CASSQDQMTITYEQYF. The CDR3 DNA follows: TGCGCCAGCAGCCAAGATCAAATGACAATCACCTACGAGCAGTACTTC.